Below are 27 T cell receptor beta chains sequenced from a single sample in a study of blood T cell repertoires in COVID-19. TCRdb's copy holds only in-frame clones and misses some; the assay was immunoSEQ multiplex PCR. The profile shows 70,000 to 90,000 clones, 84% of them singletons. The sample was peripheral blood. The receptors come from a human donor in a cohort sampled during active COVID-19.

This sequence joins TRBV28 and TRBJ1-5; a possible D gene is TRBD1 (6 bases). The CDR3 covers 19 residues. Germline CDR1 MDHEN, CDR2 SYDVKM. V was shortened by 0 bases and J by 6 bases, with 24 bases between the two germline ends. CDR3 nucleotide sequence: TGTGCCAGCAGTTTATGGGATCGCAGGGGCAGGGCCTTGAGTCAGCCCCAGCATTTT. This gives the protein CASSLWDRRGRALSQPQHF.

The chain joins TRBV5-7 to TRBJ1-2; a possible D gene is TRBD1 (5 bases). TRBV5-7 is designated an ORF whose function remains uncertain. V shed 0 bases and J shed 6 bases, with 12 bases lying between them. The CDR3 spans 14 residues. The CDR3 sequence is CASSLAQGPNGYTF. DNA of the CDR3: TGTGCCAGCAGCTTGGCCCAGGGCCCAAATGGCTACACCTTC.

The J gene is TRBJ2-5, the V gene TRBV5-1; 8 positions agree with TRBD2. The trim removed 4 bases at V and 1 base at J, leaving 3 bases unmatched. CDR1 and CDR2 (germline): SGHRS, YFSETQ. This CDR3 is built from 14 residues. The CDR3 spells CASSGGLVQETQYF. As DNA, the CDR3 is TGCGCCAGCAGCGGGGGACTAGTCCAAGAGACCCAGTACTTC.

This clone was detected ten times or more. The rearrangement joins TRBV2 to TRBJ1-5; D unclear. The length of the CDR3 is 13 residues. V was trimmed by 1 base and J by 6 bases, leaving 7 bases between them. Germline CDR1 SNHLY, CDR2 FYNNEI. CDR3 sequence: CASSEDTSQPQHF. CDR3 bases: TGTGCCAGCAGTGAAGATACGAGTCAGCCCCAGCATTTT.

CDR3 nucleotides: TGTGCCAGCAGCTTAAACAGGGGGAACACTGAAGCTTTCTTT. It translates to CASSLNRGNTEAFF. V gene TRBV7-9 combines with J gene TRBJ1-1; TRBD1 matches at 7 bases. CDR3 length: 14 residues. Unmatched junction bases numbered 1, after V lost 2 bases and J lost 1 base. The germline gives CDR1 SEHNR, CDR2 FQNEAQ (reference sequence).

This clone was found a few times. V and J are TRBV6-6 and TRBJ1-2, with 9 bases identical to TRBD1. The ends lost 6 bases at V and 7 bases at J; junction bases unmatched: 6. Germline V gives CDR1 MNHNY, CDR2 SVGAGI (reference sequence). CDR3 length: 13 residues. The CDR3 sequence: CASREQGALGYTF. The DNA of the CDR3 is TGTGCCAGCAGAGAACAGGGGGCGCTTGGCTACACCTTC.

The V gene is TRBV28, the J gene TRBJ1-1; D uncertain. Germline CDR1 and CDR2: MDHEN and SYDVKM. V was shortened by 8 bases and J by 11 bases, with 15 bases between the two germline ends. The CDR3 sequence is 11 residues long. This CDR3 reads CASGPVLFAFF. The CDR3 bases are TGTGCCAGCGGGCCCGTTCTCTTTGCTTTCTTT.

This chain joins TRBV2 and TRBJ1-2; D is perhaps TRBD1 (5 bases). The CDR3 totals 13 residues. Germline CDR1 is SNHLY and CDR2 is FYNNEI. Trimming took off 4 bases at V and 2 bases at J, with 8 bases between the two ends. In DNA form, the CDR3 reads TGTGCCAGCAGTGGGACACAGAACTATGGCTACACCTTC. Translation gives CASSGTQNYGYTF.

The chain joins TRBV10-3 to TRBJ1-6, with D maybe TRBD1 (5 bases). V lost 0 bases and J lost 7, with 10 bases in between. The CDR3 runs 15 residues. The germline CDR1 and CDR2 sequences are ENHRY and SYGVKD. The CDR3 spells CAISESSGENSPLHF. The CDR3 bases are TGTGCCATCAGTGAGTCGTCGGGGGAGAATTCACCCCTCCACTTT.

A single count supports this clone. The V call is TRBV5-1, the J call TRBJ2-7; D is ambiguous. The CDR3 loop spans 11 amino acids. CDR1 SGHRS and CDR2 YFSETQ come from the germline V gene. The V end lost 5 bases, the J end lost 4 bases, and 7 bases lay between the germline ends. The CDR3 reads CASRADYEQYF. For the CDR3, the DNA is TGCGCCAGCAGAGCCGATTACGAGCAGTACTTC. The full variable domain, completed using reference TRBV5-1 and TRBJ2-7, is KAGVTQTPRYLIKTRGQQVTLSCSPISGHRSVSWYQQTPGQGLQFLFEYFSETQRNKGNFPGRFSGRQFSNSRSEMNVSTLELGDSALYLCASRADYEQYFGPGTRLTVT.

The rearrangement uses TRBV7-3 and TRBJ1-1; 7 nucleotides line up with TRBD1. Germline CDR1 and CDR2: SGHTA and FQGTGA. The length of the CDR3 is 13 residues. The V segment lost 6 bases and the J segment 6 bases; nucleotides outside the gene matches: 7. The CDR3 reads CASRDDRAAEAFF. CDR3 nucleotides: TGTGCCAGCAGGGACGACAGGGCGGCTGAAGCTTTCTTT.

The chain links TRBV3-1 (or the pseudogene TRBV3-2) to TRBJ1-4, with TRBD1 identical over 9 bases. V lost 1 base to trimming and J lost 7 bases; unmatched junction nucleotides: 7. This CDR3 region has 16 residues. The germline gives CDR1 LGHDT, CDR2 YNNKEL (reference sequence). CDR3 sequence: CASSQAAGTGSEKLFF. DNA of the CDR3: TGTGCCAGCAGCCAAGCAGCCGGGACAGGGAGTGAAAAACTGTTTTTT.

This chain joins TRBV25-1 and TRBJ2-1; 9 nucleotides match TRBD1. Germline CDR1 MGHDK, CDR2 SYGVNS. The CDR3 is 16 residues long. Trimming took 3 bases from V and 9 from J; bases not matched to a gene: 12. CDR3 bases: TGTGCCAGCAGTGATCCTCGACAGGGGGGGAGTGGTGAGCAGTTCTTC. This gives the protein CASSDPRQGGSGEQFF.

The CDR3 spells CASRDRMSYEQYF. The CDR3 DNA sequence: TGCGCCAGCCGCGACAGGATGAGTTACGAGCAGTACTTC. The chain couples TRBV5-1 to TRBJ2-7; TRBD1 might be the D (6 bases). This CDR3 comprises 13 residues. Germline loops: CDR1 SGHRS, CDR2 YFSETQ. V was shortened by 7 bases and J by 4 bases, with 15 bases between the two germline ends.

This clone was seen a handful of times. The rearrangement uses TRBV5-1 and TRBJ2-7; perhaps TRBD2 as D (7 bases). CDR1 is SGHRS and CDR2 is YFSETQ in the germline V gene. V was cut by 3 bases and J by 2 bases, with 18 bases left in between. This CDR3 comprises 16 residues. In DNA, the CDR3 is TGCGCCAGCAGCTCCCTGGGAGGGGGGACTCCCTACGAGCAGTACTTC. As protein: CASSSLGGGTPYEQYF.

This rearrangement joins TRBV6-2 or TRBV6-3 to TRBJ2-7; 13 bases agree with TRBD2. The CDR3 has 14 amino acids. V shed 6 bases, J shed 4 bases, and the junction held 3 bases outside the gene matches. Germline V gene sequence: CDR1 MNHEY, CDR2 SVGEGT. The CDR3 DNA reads TGTGCCAGCAGCCAGACTAGCGGGAGGTACGAGCAGTACTTC. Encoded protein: CASSQTSGRYEQYF.

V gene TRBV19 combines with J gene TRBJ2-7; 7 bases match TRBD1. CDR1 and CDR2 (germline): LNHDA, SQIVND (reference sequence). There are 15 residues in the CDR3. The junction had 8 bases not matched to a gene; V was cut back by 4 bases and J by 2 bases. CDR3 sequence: CASSTQTGNPYEQYF. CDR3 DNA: TGTGCCAGTAGTACGCAGACAGGGAACCCCTACGAGCAGTACTTC.

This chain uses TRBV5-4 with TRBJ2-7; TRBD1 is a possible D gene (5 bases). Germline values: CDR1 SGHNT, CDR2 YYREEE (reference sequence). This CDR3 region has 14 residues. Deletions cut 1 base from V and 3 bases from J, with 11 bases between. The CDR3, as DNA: TGTGCCAGCAGCTTGCAGGGAAGGGACTACGAGCAGTACTTC. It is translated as CASSLQGRDYEQYF.

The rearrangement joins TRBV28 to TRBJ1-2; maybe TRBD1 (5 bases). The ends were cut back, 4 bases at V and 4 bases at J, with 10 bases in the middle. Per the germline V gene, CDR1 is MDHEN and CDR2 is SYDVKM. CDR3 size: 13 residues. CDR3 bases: TGTGCCAGCAGTTCGACAGCGGGCTATGGCTACACCTTC. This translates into CASSSTAGYGYTF.

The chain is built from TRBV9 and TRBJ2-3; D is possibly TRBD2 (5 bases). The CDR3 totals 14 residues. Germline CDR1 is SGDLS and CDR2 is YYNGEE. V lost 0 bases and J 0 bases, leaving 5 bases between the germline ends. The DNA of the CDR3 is TGTGCCAGCAGCGTAGCGGGGAGCACAGATACGCAGTATTTT. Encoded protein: CASSVAGSTDTQYF.

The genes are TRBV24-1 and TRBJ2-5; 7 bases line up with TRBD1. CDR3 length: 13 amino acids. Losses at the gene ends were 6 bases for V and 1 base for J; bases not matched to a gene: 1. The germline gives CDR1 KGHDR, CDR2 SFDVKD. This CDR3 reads CATSRGLQETQYF. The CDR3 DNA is TGTGCCACCAGTAGGGGGCTCCAAGAGACCCAGTACTTC.

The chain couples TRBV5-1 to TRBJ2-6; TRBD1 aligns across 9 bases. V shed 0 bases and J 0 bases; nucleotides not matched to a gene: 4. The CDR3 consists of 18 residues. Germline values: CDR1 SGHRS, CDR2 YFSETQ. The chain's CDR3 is CASSLAGTGLSGANVLTF. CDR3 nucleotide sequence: TGCGCCAGCAGCTTGGCCGGGACAGGGCTCTCTGGGGCCAACGTCCTGACTTTC.

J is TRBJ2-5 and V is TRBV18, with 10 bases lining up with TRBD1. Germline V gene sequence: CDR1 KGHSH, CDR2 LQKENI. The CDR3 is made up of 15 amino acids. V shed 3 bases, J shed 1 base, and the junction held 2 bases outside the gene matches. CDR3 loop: CASSPRQGAQETQYF. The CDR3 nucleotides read TGTGCCAGCTCACCTCGACAGGGGGCCCAAGAGACCCAGTACTTC.

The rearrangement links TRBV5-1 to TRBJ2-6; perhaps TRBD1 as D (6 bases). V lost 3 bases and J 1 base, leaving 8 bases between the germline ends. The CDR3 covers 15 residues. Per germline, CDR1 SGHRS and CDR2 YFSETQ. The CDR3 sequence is CASSSRGSGANVLTF. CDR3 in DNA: TGCGCCAGCAGCTCCAGGGGATCTGGGGCCAACGTCCTGACTTTC.

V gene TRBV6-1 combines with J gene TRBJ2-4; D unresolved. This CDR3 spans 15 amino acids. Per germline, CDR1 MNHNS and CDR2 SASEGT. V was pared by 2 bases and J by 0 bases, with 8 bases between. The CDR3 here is CASSETSIAKNIQYF. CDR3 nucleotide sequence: TGTGCCAGCAGTGAAACAAGTATAGCCAAAAACATTCAGTACTTC.

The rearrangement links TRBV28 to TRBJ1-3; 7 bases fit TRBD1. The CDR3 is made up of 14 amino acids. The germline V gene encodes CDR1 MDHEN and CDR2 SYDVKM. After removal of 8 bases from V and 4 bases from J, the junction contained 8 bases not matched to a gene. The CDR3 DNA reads TGTGCCAGCGGACAGGCCTCCGTGGGAAACACCATATATTTT. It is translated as CASGQASVGNTIYF.

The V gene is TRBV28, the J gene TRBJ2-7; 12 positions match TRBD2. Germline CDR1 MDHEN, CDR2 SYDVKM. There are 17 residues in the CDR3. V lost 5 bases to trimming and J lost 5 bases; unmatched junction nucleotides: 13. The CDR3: CASSPARTSGVDHEQYF. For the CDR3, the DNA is TGTGCCAGCAGTCCGGCCCGGACTAGCGGGGTAGATCACGAGCAGTACTTC. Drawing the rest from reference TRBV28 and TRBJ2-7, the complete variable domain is DVKVTQSSRYLVKRTGEKVFLECVQDMDHENMFWYRQDPGLGLRLIYFSYDVKMKEKGDIPEGYSVSREKKERFSLILESASTNQTSMYLCASSPARTSGVDHEQYFGPGTRLTVT.